The clone carrying this T cell receptor beta chain has a count of ten or more. As previously described, bulk TCR libraries were made using listed TCR primers. TCRdb processed the PCR reads anew with MiXCR; each CDR3 protein has one entry. The sample holds 85,000 to 95,000 distinct CDR3 sequences, roughly 19% seen once. Germline loops: CDR1 SEHNR, CDR2 FQNEAQ (reference sequence). The CDR3 is 13 residues long. The V gene end was trimmed by 8 bases and the J gene end by 2 bases; junction bases not matched to a gene: 5. The record originates from a study of molecular identifiers for immune sequencing clone quantification.

The V and J genes are TRBV7-9 and TRBJ2-7, with 8 bases aligning to TRBD1. The TCR originated in a human donor in good health. Some libraries in this study had Jurkat cell RNA spiked in. The material sequenced was naive CD8+ T cells from blood, with Jurkat cell RNA spiked in. The sample's subset: FACS-sorted CD8+CD4-CCR7+CD45RA+ naive T cells. In nucleotides, the CDR3 is TGTGCCAGCGAGGGGACAGGCACCTACGAGCAGTACTTC. Amino acids: CASEGTGTYEQYF.